The rows below give T cell receptor beta chains drawn from one sample of a study of OX40 agonist ivuxolimab in advanced cancers. The protocol was immunoSEQ multiplex PCR, while the TCRdb copy is restricted to in-frame clones and leaves out a portion. The repertoire holds 30,000 to 45,000 clones, with almost 85% as singletons. Material: CD4+ or CD8+ T cells sorted from blood, obtained in a trial of the OX40 agonist ivuxolimab. The receptors were gathered from an adult with an advanced solid tumor such as melanoma, head and neck, liver or kidney cancer. Each CDR3 is given with its conserved first and last residue. The order of the fields is D gene, clone size, J gene, V gene, CDR3 DNA, CDR3 protein. A D gene is named only where the DNA matches it firmly. For some rows the clone size is stated as once, few or many, or as a class when expanded; others skip it.

D gene: TRBD1; clone size: NA; J gene: TRBJ2-7; V gene: TRBV7-8; CDR3 DNA: TGTGCCAGCAGCCCGGGACAGGGGGCGCATGAGCAGTACTTC; CDR3 protein: CASSPGQGAHEQYF
D gene: NA; clone size: NA; J gene: TRBJ2-3; V gene: TRBV7-9; CDR3 DNA: TGTGCCAGCAGTCCGCGGGGCGCAGATACGCAGTATTTT; CDR3 protein: CASSPRGADTQYF
D gene: NA; clone size: NA; J gene: TRBJ2-1; V gene: TRBV7-2; CDR3 DNA: TGTGCCAGCAGCTTAGCGGGGGGGCTCCCCTACAATGAGCAGTTCTTC; CDR3 protein: CASSLAGGLPYNEQFF
D gene: NA; clone size: NA; J gene: TRBJ1-5; V gene: TRBV11-2; CDR3 DNA: TGTGCCAGCAGCTGGGGTATCAGCAATCAGCCCCAGCATTTT; CDR3 protein: CASSWGISNQPQHF
D gene: NA; clone size: few; J gene: TRBJ1-3; V gene: TRBV7-8; CDR3 DNA: TGTGCCAGCAGACCAAGGGCAGGAAACACCATATATTTT; CDR3 protein: CASRPRAGNTIYF
D gene: NA; clone size: NA; J gene: TRBJ2-1; V gene: TRBV6-6; CDR3 DNA: TGTGCCAGCAGAACCGAATACAATGAGCAGTTCTTC; CDR3 protein: CASRTEYNEQFF
D gene: NA; clone size: NA; J gene: TRBJ1-3; V gene: TRBV10-2; CDR3 DNA: TGCGCCAGCAGTCCCGCCGGGCTCGGAAACACCATATATTTT; CDR3 protein: CASSPAGLGNTIYF
D gene: NA; clone size: NA; J gene: TRBJ2-6; V gene: TRBV6-1; CDR3 DNA: TGTGCCGGAACGACAGCTGGGGCCAACGTCCTGACTTTC; CDR3 protein: CAGTTAGANVLTF
D gene: TRBD1; clone size: NA; J gene: TRBJ1-6; V gene: TRBV7-8; CDR3 DNA: TGTGCCAGCAGCACCAGGGGGTCACCCCTCCACTTT; CDR3 protein: CASSTRGSPLHF
D gene: TRBD2; clone size: NA; J gene: TRBJ2-5; V gene: TRBV19; CDR3 DNA: TGTGCCAGTAGTATCCTAGCGGGGACGAAAGAGCAGTACTTC; CDR3 protein: CASSILAGTKEQYF
D gene: NA; clone size: NA; J gene: TRBJ1-2; V gene: TRBV6-1; CDR3 DNA: TGTGCCAGCAGTGACAGGGGCGAATATGGCTACACCTTC; CDR3 protein: CASSDRGEYGYTF
D gene: NA; clone size: few; J gene: TRBJ1-1; V gene: TRBV19; CDR3 DNA: TGTGCCAGTAGTATAGATCGGGACACTGAAGCTTTCTTT; CDR3 protein: CASSIDRDTEAFF
D gene: TRBD2; clone size: NA; J gene: TRBJ2-2; V gene: TRBV28; CDR3 DNA: TGTGCCAGCAGTCCGGCCGGACTAGCGCCCGGGGAGCTGTTTTTT; CDR3 protein: CASSPAGLAPGELFF
D gene: NA; clone size: NA; J gene: TRBJ2-5; V gene: TRBV6-6; CDR3 DNA: TGTGCCAGCAGTTACGGGGGAGTCCAAGAGACCCAGTACTTC; CDR3 protein: CASSYGGVQETQYF
D gene: TRBD1; clone size: NA; J gene: TRBJ1-1; V gene: TRBV28; CDR3 DNA: TGTGCCAGCAGCTCCCCGGGACAGGGTTATAGTGTAGCTTTCTTT; CDR3 protein: CASSSPGQGYSVAFF
D gene: NA; clone size: NA; J gene: TRBJ2-7; V gene: TRBV7-2; CDR3 DNA: TGTGCCAGCACCTTGAGGGCAGGACCTTCCTACGAGCAGTACTTC; CDR3 protein: CASTLRAGPSYEQYF
D gene: NA; clone size: NA; J gene: TRBJ2-1; V gene: TRBV6-1; CDR3 DNA: TGTGCCAGCAGCCAGGGCTACAATGAGCAGTTCTTC; CDR3 protein: CASSQGYNEQFF
D gene: TRBD2; clone size: few; J gene: TRBJ2-3; V gene: TRBV28; CDR3 DNA: TGTGCCAGCAGTCCCGGGGGGGTGACAGATACGCAGTATTTT; CDR3 protein: CASSPGGVTDTQYF
D gene: NA; clone size: NA; J gene: TRBJ2-1; V gene: TRBV5-1; CDR3 DNA: TGCGCCAGCAGCTTGAGGTCCCAGGGGACTGGTGAGCAGTTCTTC; CDR3 protein: CASSLRSQGTGEQFF
D gene: NA; clone size: NA; J gene: TRBJ1-5; V gene: TRBV27; CDR3 DNA: TGTGCCAGCAGGATAACAGTCAATCAGCCCCAGCATTTT; CDR3 protein: CASRITVNQPQHF
D gene: NA; clone size: NA; J gene: TRBJ1-4; V gene: TRBV19; CDR3 DNA: TGTGCCAGTAGTATAAAGCTGCGGTATAAGAAACTGTTTTTT; CDR3 protein: CASSIKLRYKKLFF
D gene: NA; clone size: NA; J gene: TRBJ2-5; V gene: TRBV15; CDR3 DNA: TGTGCCACGACTAGTAGTAGGTTCCAAGAGACCCAGTACTTC; CDR3 protein: CATTSSRFQETQYF
D gene: NA; clone size: NA; J gene: TRBJ1-1; V gene: TRBV19; CDR3 DNA: TGTGCCACTCGACAGGTCGGGAACACTGAAGCTTTCTTT; CDR3 protein: CATRQVGNTEAFF
D gene: NA; clone size: few; J gene: TRBJ2-1; V gene: TRBV28; CDR3 DNA: TGTGCCAGCATCCGGGGTTCCTACAATGAGCAGTTCTTC; CDR3 protein: CASIRGSYNEQFF
D gene: TRBD2; clone size: NA; J gene: TRBJ2-3; V gene: TRBV19; CDR3 DNA: TGTGCCAGTAGTATAAGCGGGAGTGGGACAGATACGCAGTATTTT; CDR3 protein: CASSISGSGTDTQYF
D gene: NA; clone size: NA; J gene: TRBJ2-5; V gene: TRBV5-5; CDR3 DNA: TGTGCCAGCAGCTTGGCCCGGCAAGAGACCCAGTACTTC; CDR3 protein: CASSLARQETQYF
D gene: TRBD1; clone size: NA; J gene: TRBJ2-6; V gene: TRBV10-3; CDR3 DNA: TGTGCCATCAATCGCGGGGACAGGAGCTCTGGGGCCAACGTCCTGACTTTC; CDR3 protein: CAINRGDRSSGANVLTF
D gene: NA; clone size: NA; J gene: TRBJ1-3; V gene: TRBV29-1; CDR3 DNA: TGCAGCGTTGGGGGGGCAGGGTACGAATCTGGAAACACCATATATTTT; CDR3 protein: CSVGGAGYESGNTIYF
D gene: TRBD2; clone size: NA; J gene: TRBJ2-3; V gene: TRBV7-8; CDR3 DNA: TGTGCCAGCAGCCAGGGACTAGCGGGAGGGAGGGGACAGTATTTT; CDR3 protein: CASSQGLAGGRGQYF
D gene: NA; clone size: NA; J gene: TRBJ2-5; V gene: TRBV29-1; CDR3 DNA: TGCAGCGTTGCGATTGGAGGGGAGACCCAGTACTTC; CDR3 protein: CSVAIGGETQYF
D gene: NA; clone size: NA; J gene: TRBJ2-7; V gene: TRBV19; CDR3 DNA: TGTGCCAGTAGTTCGAGGGCCCCCTACGAGCAGTACTTC; CDR3 protein: CASSSRAPYEQYF
D gene: NA; clone size: NA; J gene: TRBJ1-1; V gene: TRBV7-2; CDR3 DNA: TGTGCCAGCAGCTTAGTCGGAGCCGGTGAAGCTTTCTTT; CDR3 protein: CASSLVGAGEAFF
D gene: NA; clone size: few; J gene: TRBJ2-5; V gene: TRBV18; CDR3 DNA: TGTGCCAGCTCACCACCCCAACAGGAAGAGACCCAGTACTTC; CDR3 protein: CASSPPQQEETQYF
D gene: NA; clone size: few; J gene: TRBJ1-2; V gene: TRBV5-1; CDR3 DNA: TGCGCCAGCAGTCCCGATTGGGGGGCCAGCAGAGGCTACACCTTC; CDR3 protein: CASSPDWGASRGYTF
D gene: NA; clone size: once; J gene: TRBJ2-7; V gene: TRBV28; CDR3 DNA: TGTGCCAGCAGTCTCGAGCGACGAGAGCAGTACTTC; CDR3 protein: CASSLERREQYF
D gene: TRBD1; clone size: NA; J gene: TRBJ2-7; V gene: TRBV6-5; CDR3 DNA: TGTGCCAGCAGTTACTCGACGGACAGGGGACTGCACGAGCAGTACTTC; CDR3 protein: CASSYSTDRGLHEQYF
D gene: TRBD1; clone size: NA; J gene: TRBJ1-2; V gene: TRBV18; CDR3 DNA: TGTGCCAGCTCACTGGGACAGGGCAACTATGGCTACACCTTC; CDR3 protein: CASSLGQGNYGYTF
D gene: NA; clone size: NA; J gene: TRBJ2-7; V gene: TRBV2; CDR3 DNA: TGTGCCAGCAGTGAAGCGCGGGACTTCTACGAGCAGTACTTC; CDR3 protein: CASSEARDFYEQYF
D gene: NA; clone size: NA; J gene: TRBJ1-2; V gene: TRBV5-4; CDR3 DNA: TGTGCCAGCACCAAAAACTTCAGAAACTATGGCTACACCTTC; CDR3 protein: CASTKNFRNYGYTF
D gene: TRBD2; clone size: NA; J gene: TRBJ2-7; V gene: TRBV19; CDR3 DNA: TGTGCCAGTAGTATTTCGGGGGGGGCCGGGTACGAGCAGTACTTC; CDR3 protein: CASSISGGAGYEQYF
D gene: TRBD2; clone size: NA; J gene: TRBJ2-3; V gene: TRBV28; CDR3 DNA: TGTGCCAGCAGTTTCCTTAGCGGGGGGGCCGCAGATACGCAGTATTTT; CDR3 protein: CASSFLSGGAADTQYF
D gene: TRBD2; clone size: NA; J gene: TRBJ2-3; V gene: TRBV7-6; CDR3 DNA: TGTGCCAGCGGACTAGCGGGAGCAGATACGCAGTATTTT; CDR3 protein: CASGLAGADTQYF
D gene: NA; clone size: NA; J gene: TRBJ2-3; V gene: TRBV19; CDR3 DNA: TGTGCCAGTAGTACTTGGGACACCAAAGACACAGATACGCAGTATTTT; CDR3 protein: CASSTWDTKDTDTQYF
D gene: NA; clone size: NA; J gene: TRBJ2-3; V gene: TRBV2; CDR3 DNA: TGTGCCAGCTCCGGCGGCCTAAGCACAGATACGCAGTATTTT; CDR3 protein: CASSGGLSTDTQYF
D gene: TRBD2; clone size: few; J gene: TRBJ2-5; V gene: TRBV28; CDR3 DNA: TGTGCCAGCAGTTTCTTAGCGGGGGGTAGCGAGACCCAGTACTTC; CDR3 protein: CASSFLAGGSETQYF
D gene: NA; clone size: NA; J gene: TRBJ2-3; V gene: TRBV29-1; CDR3 DNA: TGCAGCGTTGAAGATCTAAGGGACCATACGCAGTATTTT; CDR3 protein: CSVEDLRDHTQYF
D gene: TRBD2; clone size: few; J gene: TRBJ2-3; V gene: TRBV11-3; CDR3 DNA: TGTGCCAGCAGCTTTAATCGCGGGGGAGATACGCAGTATTTT; CDR3 protein: CASSFNRGGDTQYF
D gene: NA; clone size: NA; J gene: TRBJ2-2; V gene: TRBV7-8; CDR3 DNA: TGTGCCAGCACGACTGCAAACACCGGGGAGCTGTTTTTT; CDR3 protein: CASTTANTGELFF
D gene: TRBD1; clone size: NA; J gene: TRBJ2-7; V gene: TRBV9; CDR3 DNA: TGTGCCAGCAGCGTAGACCCCCCGGACAGGGGAATCTACGAGCAGTACTTC; CDR3 protein: CASSVDPPDRGIYEQYF
D gene: NA; clone size: once; J gene: TRBJ2-2; V gene: TRBV11-2; CDR3 DNA: TGTGCCAGCAGCTTAGCCCGGCTAGCGCCGAACACCGGGGAGCTGTTTTTT; CDR3 protein: CASSLARLAPNTGELFF
D gene: TRBD2; clone size: NA; J gene: TRBJ2-1; V gene: TRBV7-6; CDR3 DNA: TGTGCCAGCAGCCCCGTGGGCGGGAGAGTGAATGAGCAGTTCTTC; CDR3 protein: CASSPVGGRVNEQFF
D gene: NA; clone size: NA; J gene: TRBJ2-2; V gene: TRBV6-6; CDR3 DNA: TGTGCCAGTTATAGAGGGGGGGGCACCGGGGAGCTGTTTTTT; CDR3 protein: CASYRGGGTGELFF
D gene: NA; clone size: NA; J gene: TRBJ2-7; V gene: TRBV6-1; CDR3 DNA: TGTGCCAGCAGTGAACGTGGGTTAACCTACGAGCAGTACTTC; CDR3 protein: CASSERGLTYEQYF
D gene: TRBD1; clone size: NA; J gene: TRBJ1-1; V gene: TRBV29-1; CDR3 DNA: TGCAGCGCAGGGACAGGGGTCACTGAAGCTTTCTTT; CDR3 protein: CSAGTGVTEAFF